What follows describes a single T cell receptor beta chain. Germline V gene data show CDR1 as MNHEY and CDR2 as SMNVEV (reference sequence). Trimming took 3 bases from V and 9 from J; bases not matched to a gene: 8. The CDR3 is 14 amino acids. The data originate from a study of blood T cells in healthy people across ages. The wider study: Using template switching, researchers captured about one barcoded beta molecule for each two T cells.

A second PCR, run for roughly 7 to 12 cycles, used a sample-barcoded 5' primer plus a J-beta primer mix. Using its own MiXCR run on the 5' RACE reads, TCRdb lists one record per CDR3 protein. The sample records approximately 360,000 distinct CDR3 sequences, 45% to 60% being singletons. What was sequenced was blood. The chain has TRBV27 and TRBJ2-1; 7 positions agree with TRBD2. The TCR originated in a man between 60 and 70 years old in good health. The CDR3 loop is CASSFLTSSVEQFF. The CDR3 bases are TGTGCCAGCAGTTTCCTGACTAGCTCCGTTGAGCAGTTCTTC.